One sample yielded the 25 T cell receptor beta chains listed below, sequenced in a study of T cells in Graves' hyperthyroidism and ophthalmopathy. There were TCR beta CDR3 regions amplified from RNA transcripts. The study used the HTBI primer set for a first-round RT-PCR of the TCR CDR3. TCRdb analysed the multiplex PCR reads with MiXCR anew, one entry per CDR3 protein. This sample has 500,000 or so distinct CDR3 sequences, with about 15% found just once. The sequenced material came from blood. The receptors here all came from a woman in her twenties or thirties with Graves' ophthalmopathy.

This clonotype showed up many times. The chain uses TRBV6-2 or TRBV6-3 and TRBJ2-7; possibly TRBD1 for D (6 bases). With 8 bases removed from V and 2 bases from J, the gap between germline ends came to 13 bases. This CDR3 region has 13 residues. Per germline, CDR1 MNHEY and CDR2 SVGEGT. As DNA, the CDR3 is TGTGCCAGCGGGTCAGGGGCCACCTACGAGCAGTACTTC. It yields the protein CASGSGATYEQYF.

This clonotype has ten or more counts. CDR3 amino acids: CASSPAGQGRDTQYF. Written as DNA, the CDR3 is TGTGCCAGCAGTCCTGCGGGACAGGGTCGAGATACGCAGTATTTT. The chain joins TRBV12-3 or TRBV12-4 to TRBJ2-3; 9 bases agree with TRBD1. The trim removed 5 bases at V and 5 bases at J, leaving 8 bases unmatched. The CDR3 totals 15 residues.

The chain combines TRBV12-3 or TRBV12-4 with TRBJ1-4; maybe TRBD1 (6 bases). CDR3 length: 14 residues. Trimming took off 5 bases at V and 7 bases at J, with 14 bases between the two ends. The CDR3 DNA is TGTGCCAGCAGTCAGACAGGCTCCCGTGAAAAACTGTTTTTT. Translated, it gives CASSQTGSREKLFF.

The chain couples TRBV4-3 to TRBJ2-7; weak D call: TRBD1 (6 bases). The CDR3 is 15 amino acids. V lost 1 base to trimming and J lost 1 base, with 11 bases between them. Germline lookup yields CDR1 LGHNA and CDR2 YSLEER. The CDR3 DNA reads TGCGCCAGCAGCCAAGGGGACACACTGTCCTACGAGCAGTACTTC. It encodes CASSQGDTLSYEQYF.

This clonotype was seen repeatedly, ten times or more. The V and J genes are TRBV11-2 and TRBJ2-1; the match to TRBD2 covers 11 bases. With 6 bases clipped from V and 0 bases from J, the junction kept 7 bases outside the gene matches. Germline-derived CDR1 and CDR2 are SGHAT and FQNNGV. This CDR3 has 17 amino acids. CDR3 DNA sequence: TGTGCCAGCAGGGGGCTAGCGGGAGGTAGCTCCTACAATGAGCAGTTCTTC. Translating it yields CASRGLAGGSSYNEQFF.

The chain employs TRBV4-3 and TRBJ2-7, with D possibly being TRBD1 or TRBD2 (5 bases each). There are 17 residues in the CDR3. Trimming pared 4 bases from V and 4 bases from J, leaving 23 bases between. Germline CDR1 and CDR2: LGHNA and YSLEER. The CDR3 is CASSPSATGTEDYEQYF. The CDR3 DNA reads TGCGCCAGCAGCCCCTCGGCGACCGGGACGGAAGATTACGAGCAGTACTTC.

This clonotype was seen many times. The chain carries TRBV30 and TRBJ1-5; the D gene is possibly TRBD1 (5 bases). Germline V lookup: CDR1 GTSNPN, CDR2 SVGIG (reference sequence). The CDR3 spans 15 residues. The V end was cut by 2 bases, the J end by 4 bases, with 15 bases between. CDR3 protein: CAWSSILGLNQPQHF. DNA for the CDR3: TGTGCCTGGAGTAGTATCTTGGGGCTGAATCAGCCCCAGCATTTT.

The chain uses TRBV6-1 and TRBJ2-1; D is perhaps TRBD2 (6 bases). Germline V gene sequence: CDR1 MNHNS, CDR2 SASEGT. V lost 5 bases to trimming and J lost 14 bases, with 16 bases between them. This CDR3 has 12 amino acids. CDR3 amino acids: CASSPTLLAEFF. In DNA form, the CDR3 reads TGTGCCAGCAGTCCTACCCTATTAGCGGAGTTCTTC.

CDR3 region: CATKRETGANVLTF. The CDR3 DNA reads as TGTGCCACCAAAAGGGAAACTGGGGCCAACGTCCTGACTTTC. This chain links TRBV12-3 or TRBV12-4 with TRBJ2-6; no definite D call. V lost 10 bases to trimming and J lost 2 bases, with 12 bases between them. This CDR3 contains 14 residues.

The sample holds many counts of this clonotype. The CDR3 spells CASSSRDPRGIYEQYF. The DNA of the CDR3 is TGTGCCAGCAGTTCCAGGGACCCGAGGGGAATCTACGAGCAGTACTTC. The rearrangement joins TRBV28 to TRBJ2-7, with D perhaps being TRBD1 or TRBD2 (5 bases each). CDR1 and CDR2 from the germline V gene are MDHEN and SYDVKM. The germline V and J ends were trimmed by 4 bases and 3 bases, with 19 bases remaining between them. This CDR3 contains 16 residues. The entire variable domain, with the rest obtained from reference TRBV28 and TRBJ2-7, is as follows: DVKVTQSSRYLVKRTGEKVFLECVQDMDHENMFWYRQDPGLGLRLIYFSYDVKMKEKGDIPEGYSVSREKKERFSLILESASTNQTSMYLCASSSRDPRGIYEQYFGPGTRLTVT.

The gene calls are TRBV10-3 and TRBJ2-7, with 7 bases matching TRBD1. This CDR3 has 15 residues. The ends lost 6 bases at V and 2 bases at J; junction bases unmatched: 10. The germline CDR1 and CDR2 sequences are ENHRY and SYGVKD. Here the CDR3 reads CAIRGGGTQTYEQYF. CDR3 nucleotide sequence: TGTGCCATCAGAGGGGGCGGCACCCAAACCTACGAGCAGTACTTC.

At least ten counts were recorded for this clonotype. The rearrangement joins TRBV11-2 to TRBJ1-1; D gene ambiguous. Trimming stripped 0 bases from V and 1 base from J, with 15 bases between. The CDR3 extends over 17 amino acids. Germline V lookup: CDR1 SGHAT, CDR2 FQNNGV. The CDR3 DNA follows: TGTGCCAGCAGCTTAGATTCCTTCCTGATTAGGAACACTGAAGCTTTCTTT. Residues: CASSLDSFLIRNTEAFF.

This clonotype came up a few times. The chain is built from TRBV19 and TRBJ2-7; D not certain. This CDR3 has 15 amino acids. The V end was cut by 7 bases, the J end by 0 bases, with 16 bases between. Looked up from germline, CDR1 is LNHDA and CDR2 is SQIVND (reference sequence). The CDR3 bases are TGTGCCAGTAAAGTTGGGCGGCAAAGCTCCTACGAGCAGTACTTC. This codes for CASKVGRQSSYEQYF.

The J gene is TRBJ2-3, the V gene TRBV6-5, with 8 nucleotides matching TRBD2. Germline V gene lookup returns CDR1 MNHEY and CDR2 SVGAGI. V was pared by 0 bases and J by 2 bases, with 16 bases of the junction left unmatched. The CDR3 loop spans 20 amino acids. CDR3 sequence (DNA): TGTGCCAGCAGTTACTCACTCGTCCCCTCGAGGCGGGAGGACACAGATACGCAGTATTTT. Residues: CASSYSLVPSRREDTDTQYF.

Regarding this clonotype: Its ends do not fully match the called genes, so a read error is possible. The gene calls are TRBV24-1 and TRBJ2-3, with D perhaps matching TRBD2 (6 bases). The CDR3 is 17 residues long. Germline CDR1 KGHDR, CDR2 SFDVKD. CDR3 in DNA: TGTGCCGCCAGTGACACCGGTCGGGACTCTCACACAGATACGCAGTATTTT. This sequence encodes CAASDTGRDSHTDTQYF.

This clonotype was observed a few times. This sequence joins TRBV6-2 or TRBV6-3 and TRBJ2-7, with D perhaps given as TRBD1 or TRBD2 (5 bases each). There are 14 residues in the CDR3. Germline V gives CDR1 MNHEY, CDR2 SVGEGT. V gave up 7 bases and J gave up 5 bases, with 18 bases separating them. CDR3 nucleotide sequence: TGTGCCAGCAACGAGGGGACCGACCCTGACGAGCAGTACTTC. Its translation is CASNEGTDPDEQYF.

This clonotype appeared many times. The CDR3, as DNA: TGTGCCAGCAGTGAAGGGAGCACAGATACGCAGTATTTT. It is translated as CASSEGSTDTQYF. The chain couples TRBV6-1 to TRBJ2-3, with unresolved D. This CDR3 region has 13 residues. Trimming removed 1 base at V and 0 bases at J, with 2 bases between. Per germline, CDR1 MNHNS and CDR2 SASEGT.

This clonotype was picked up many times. The CDR3 DNA sequence: TGTGCCAGCAGTTCTCAGGTCCGGGACAGGGAGGAACGATCCTACTTC. Its translation is CASSSQVRDREERSYF. This chain connects TRBV28 to TRBJ2-5; TRBD1 agrees at 9 bases. CDR1 is MDHEN and CDR2 is SYDVKM in the germline V gene. The CDR3 length is 16 residues. V dropped 4 bases and J dropped 14; count of bases not matched to a gene: 20. Variable domain in full (rest from reference TRBV28 and TRBJ2-5): DVKVTQSSRYLVKRTGEKVFLECVQDMDHENMFWYRQDPGLGLRLIYFSYDVKMKEKGDIPEGYSVSREKKERFSLILESASTNQTSMYLCASSSQVRDREERSYFGPGTRLLVL.

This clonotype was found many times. The CDR3 reads CASRPRVQETQYF. CDR3 coding DNA: TGTGCCAGCAGACCCAGGGTTCAAGAGACCCAGTACTTC. The V call is TRBV2, the J call TRBJ2-5; the D gene is possibly TRBD1 (5 bases). The CDR3 spans 13 residues. Germline CDR1 SNHLY, CDR2 FYNNEI. V lost 6 bases and J 2 bases, leaving 10 bases between the germline ends.

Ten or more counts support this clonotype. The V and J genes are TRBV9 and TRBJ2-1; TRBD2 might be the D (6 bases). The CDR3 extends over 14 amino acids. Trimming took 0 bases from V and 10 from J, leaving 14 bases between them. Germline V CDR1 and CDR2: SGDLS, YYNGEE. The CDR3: CASSVAAGFREQFF. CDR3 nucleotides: TGTGCCAGCAGCGTAGCGGCGGGATTTCGGGAGCAGTTCTTC.

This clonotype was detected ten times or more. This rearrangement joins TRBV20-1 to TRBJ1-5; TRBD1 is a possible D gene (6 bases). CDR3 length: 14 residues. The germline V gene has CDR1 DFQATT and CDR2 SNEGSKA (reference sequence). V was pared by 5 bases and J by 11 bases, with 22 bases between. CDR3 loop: CSAGANRAQGAQHF. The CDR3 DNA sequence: TGCAGTGCTGGCGCAAACAGGGCCCAAGGAGCCCAGCATTTT.

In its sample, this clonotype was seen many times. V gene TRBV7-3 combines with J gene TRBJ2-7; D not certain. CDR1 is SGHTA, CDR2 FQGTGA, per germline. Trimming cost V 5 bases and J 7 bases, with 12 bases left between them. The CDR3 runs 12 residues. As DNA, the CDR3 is TGTGCCAGCAGCCCCCCCTTAGGGGAGCAGTACTTC. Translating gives CASSPPLGEQYF.

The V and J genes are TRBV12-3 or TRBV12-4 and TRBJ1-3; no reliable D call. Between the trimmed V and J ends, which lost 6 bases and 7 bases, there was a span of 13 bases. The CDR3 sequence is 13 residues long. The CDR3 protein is CASREQWVNTIYF. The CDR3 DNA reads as TGTGCCAGCAGGGAACAGTGGGTGAACACCATATATTTT.

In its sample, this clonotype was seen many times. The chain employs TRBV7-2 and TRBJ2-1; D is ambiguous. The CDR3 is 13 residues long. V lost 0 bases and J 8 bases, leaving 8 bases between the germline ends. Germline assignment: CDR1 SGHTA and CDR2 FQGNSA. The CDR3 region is CASSLAEMDEQFF. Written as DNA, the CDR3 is TGTGCCAGCAGCTTAGCGGAGATGGATGAGCAGTTCTTC.

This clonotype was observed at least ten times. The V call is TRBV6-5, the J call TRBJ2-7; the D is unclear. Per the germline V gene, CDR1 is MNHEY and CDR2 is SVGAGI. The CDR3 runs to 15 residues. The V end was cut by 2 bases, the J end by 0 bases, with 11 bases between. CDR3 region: CASSYDGGSSYEQYF. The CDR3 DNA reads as TGTGCCAGCAGTTACGACGGCGGAAGCTCCTACGAGCAGTACTTC.